Listed below are T cell receptor beta chains from one sample, sequenced in a study of radiotherapy plus CTLA-4 blockade in lung cancer. Data came from immunoSEQ multiplex PCR; TCRdb stores just in-frame clones and leaves some out. This sample has around 91,000 clones, with 88% found just once. Sequencing was performed on peripheral blood, taken from a patient treated with radiotherapy plus ipilimumab. Source of these receptors: a human donor with non-small cell lung cancer that progressed on radiotherapy plus ipilimumab. Each CDR3 is given with its conserved first and last residue. A D gene is named only where the DNA matches it firmly. The size field is filled for only some rows; it gives once, few, many or a size class.

.	TRBJ2-7	.	TRBV30	CAWSVEGPYEQYF	TGTGCCTGGAGTGTTGAGGGCCCCTACGAGCAGTACTTC
.	TRBJ1-5	TRBD1	TRBV6-1	CASRPTGTNQPQHF	TGTGCCAGCAGGCCGACAGGGACCAATCAGCCCCAGCATTTT
few	TRBJ2-1	.	TRBV21-1	CASSRGTSGCSSYNEQFF	TGTGCCAGCAGCAGAGGGACTAGCGGGTGTAGCTCCTACAATGAGCAGTTCTTC
.	TRBJ2-7	TRBD1	TRBV5-1	CASSEVGGQGKQYF	TGCGCCAGCAGCGAGGTTGGCGGACAGGGAAAGCAGTACTTC
few	TRBJ2-7	.	TRBV6-6	CARFCGKVYEQYF	TGTGCCAGATTCTGCGGGAAAGTTTACGAGCAGTACTTC
few	TRBJ1-3	.	TRBV6-6	CAGRGGAYSGNTIYF	TGTGCCGGGAGGGGGGGGGCCTACTCTGGAAACACCATATATTTT
.	TRBJ1-2	TRBD1	TRBV7-9	CASSKDRGFYYGYTF	TGTGCCAGCAGCAAAGACAGGGGGTTTTACTATGGCTACACCTTC
.	TRBJ1-5	.	TRBV7-9	CASSPREDRVQHF	TGTGCCAGCAGCCCGCGGGAGGATAGGGTGCAGCATTTT
.	TRBJ2-3	.	TRBV6-1	CASSRRLGRYTQYF	TGTGCCAGCAGTAGAAGGCTTGGTCGATATACGCAGTATTTT
.	TRBJ2-5	.	TRBV28	CASRSAGETQYF	TGTGCCAGCAGATCGGCCGGGGAGACCCAGTACTTC
.	TRBJ2-1	TRBD2	TRBV5-1	CASSPRTSGRGEQFF	TGCGCCAGCAGCCCCCGGACTAGCGGGAGGGGGGAGCAGTTCTTC
few	TRBJ1-4	.	TRBV5-1	CASSSFGGRNEKLFF	TGCGCCAGCTCCAGCTTTGGGGGACGGAATGAAAAACTGTTTTTT
.	TRBJ2-3	.	TRBV2	CASSLLGTEINTDTQYF	TGTGCCAGCAGCCTGCTAGGCACGGAAATTAACACAGATACGCAGTATTTT
.	TRBJ2-2	TRBD1	TRBV7-2	CALGTGNTGELFF	TGTGCTTTGGGGACAGGGAACACCGGGGAGCTGTTTTTT
.	TRBJ1-5	.	TRBV5-8	CASSLLPKLQSPQRPQHF	TGTGCCAGCAGCTTGCTGCCGAAATTACAGAGTCCCCAGAGGCCCCAGCATTTT